These T cell receptor beta chains were read from a single sample in a study of breast tumors, draining lymph nodes, adjacent tissues. TCRdb passed the multiplex PCR reads through MiXCR, listing each CDR3 protein once. This sample has around 290,000 distinct CDR3 sequences; more than 30% occur once, and the top ten carry more than 0.95%. The source material was axillary lymph node tissue. The receptors shown here come from a female donor with breast cancer. Some clones in this sample may be carry-over from other donors' samples. The CDR3 runs from the conserved cysteine through the conserved F or W. The D gene is left open where the match is weak. Clone sizes are given selectively: once, few, many, or a class where the clone is expanded.

15,TRBJ1-1,-,-,TRBV7-3,CASSLIGVENTEAFF,TGTGCCAGCAGCTTAATTGGGGTGGAGAACACTGAAGCTTTCTTT
13,TRBJ2-7,-,TRBD2,TRBV20-1,CSAAMGGKGEQYF,TGCAGTGCTGCCATGGGAGGGAAGGGCGAGCAGTACTTC
13,TRBJ2-1,-,-,TRBV11-1,CASSPDPSPVQFF,TGTGCCAGCAGCCCCGATCCAAGCCCGGTGCAGTTCTTC
15,TRBJ2-3,many,TRBD2,TRBV12-3/TRBV12-4,CASSPQAGARDTQYF,TGTGCCAGCAGTCCTCAAGCGGGAGCGAGAGATACGCAGTATTTT
13,TRBJ2-5,many,TRBD1,TRBV7-7,CASSPPDREAQYF,TGTGCTAGCAGCCCCCCGGACAGGGAGGCCCAGTACTTC
15,TRBJ1-3,-,-,TRBV10-3,CAITVEPAPGNTTYF,TGTGCCATAACGGTTGAGCCCGCGCCAGGAAACACCACATATTTT
14,TRBJ2-5,many,-,TRBV6-2/TRBV6-3,CASSPSSAQETQYF,TGTGCCAGCAGTCCTTCTAGCGCCCAAGAGACCCAGTACTTC
15,TRBJ2-1,few,TRBD2,TRBV19,CASSNPLAGYNEQFF,TGTGCCAGTAGTAACCCCCTAGCGGGATACAATGAGCAGTTCTTC
13,TRBJ2-6,many,-,TRBV20-1,CSASGDGANVLTF,TGCAGTGCCTCAGGGGACGGGGCCAACGTCCTGACTTTC
15,TRBJ2-1,many,-,TRBV5-1,CASSFRAGRNNEQFF,TGCGCCAGCAGCTTCCGGGCAGGACGGAACAATGAGCAGTTCTTC
14,TRBJ1-2,many,-,TRBV24-1,CATSDSQRFYGYTF,TGTGCCACCAGTGACTCACAGAGGTTCTATGGCTACACCTTC
16,TRBJ1-3,many,-,TRBV2,CASSEWSSYSGNTIYF,TGTGCCAGCAGTGAGTGGTCGTCGTACTCTGGAAACACCATATATTTT
17,TRBJ2-3,many,-,TRBV19,CASSIGGSNGNTDTQYF,TGTGCCAGTAGTATTGGGGGTTCCAATGGTAACACAGATACGCAGTATTTT
12,TRBJ1-2,few,-,TRBV28,CASSPPVGGYTF,TGTGCCAGCAGTCCCCCTGTGGGGGGCTACACCTTC
15,TRBJ1-3,-,TRBD1,TRBV28,CASSPGTVERNTIYF,TGTGCCAGCAGTCCCGGGACAGTGGAGAGAAACACCATATATTTT
15,TRBJ2-1,many,TRBD2,TRBV9,CASSMGLAVSNEQFF,TGTGCCAGCAGCATGGGACTAGCCGTTAGCAATGAGCAGTTCTTC
13,TRBJ1-1,few,-,TRBV7-9,CASTPNQELVAFF,TGTGCCAGCACCCCAAACCAAGAATTGGTAGCTTTCTTT
16,TRBJ1-5,-,-,TRBV18,CASSPRQTDSNQPQHF,TGTGCCAGCTCACCACGCCAAACCGACAGCAATCAGCCCCAGCATTTT
13,TRBJ1-2,-,-,TRBV27,CASFSVGNYGYTF,TGTGCCAGCTTCTCCGTGGGTAACTATGGCTACACCTTC
13,TRBJ1-5,many,-,TRBV29-1,CSVSQASNQPQHF,TGCAGCGTTAGCCAGGCGAGCAATCAGCCCCAGCATTTT